This T cell receptor beta chain was found in a study of cytomegalovirus exposure and HLA in healthy donors. The length of the CDR3 is 16 residues. Details on this clone: The antigen is undetermined.

The study's findings and limits: In a later analysis, TCR beta V- and J-gene trimming showed a link to a missense DCLRE1C variant.

In the PCR, 60 Vbeta and 13 Jbeta primers were used. Generated by immunoSEQ multiplex PCR, the TCRdb table keeps only in-frame clones and is missing some. The sample has approximately 170,000 clones, around 85% seen once. This chain uses TRBV12-2 with TRBJ2-7; the table's D gene call, TRBD2, was not cross checked with the DNA. TRBV12-2 is marked as a pseudogene. The clonotype comes from a boy younger than 10 in good health and CMV-seronegative. Material: PBMCs. The CDR3 sequence is CASHLRRTTPVYEQYV. CDR3 coding DNA: TGTGCAAGTCACCTCCGTCGGACTACCCCTGTCTACGAGCAGTACGTC.